This TCR beta chain is drawn from a study of shared clonotypes between healthy human individuals. The study's findings and limits: It was expected that sequencing depth would affect clonotype sharing among donors.

Every subset's genomic DNA went evenly onto several immunoSEQ plates. Only in-frame clones appear in the TCRdb table, and some are missing; sequencing was by immunoSEQ multiplex PCR. The profile shows under 1,100,000 clones, approximately 76% of them singletons. In the case of this clone: The antigen is undetermined.

CDR1 and CDR2 (germline): MNHEY, SVGAGI. The CDR3 covers 15 residues. The V and J ends lost 0 bases and 6 bases respectively, with 13 bases between them. Sequencing was performed on memory CD4+ T cells sorted from blood. Subset reported: CD45RA-negative fraction. The source is a man younger than 35 in good health. V gene TRBV6-5 combines with J gene TRBJ2-3, with D tentatively TRBD2 (6 bases). Here the CDR3 reads CASSYSPRGRDTQYF. CDR3 DNA: TGTGCCAGCAGTTACTCCCCGCGGGGCAGGGATACGCAGTATTTT.